This T cell receptor (beta chain) was recorded in a study of T-cell reconstitution after alpha-beta-depleted transplantation in children. Overall study results and limits: At around two months after transplant, the alpha-beta T cells were reportedly derived from several hundred expanded clones that came from non-depleted graft cells. T-cell counts and diversity at one year following transplant were attributed mainly to newly produced T cells.

The CDR3 totals 17 residues. The V end was cut by 4 bases, the J end by 6 bases, with 23 bases between. CDR1 SGHRS and CDR2 YFSETQ come from the germline V gene. It was with unique molecular identifiers that the TCRbeta library was prepared. MiXCR, applied by TCRdb to the PCR reads, yields one record per CDR3 protein. The data contain roughly 790,000 distinct CDR3 sequences, roughly 15% of them singletons. This clonotype appeared many times. Antigen unknown. This TCR was sampled from a male patient younger than 18 who had a stem cell transplant for acute lymphoblastic leukemia, so the T cells may come from the graft donor. The genes are TRBV5-1 and TRBJ2-1; the D gene could be TRBD1 or TRBD2 (5 bases each). Sequenced here: PBMCs, mostly from graft donor cells, sampled 360 days after TCRalphabeta/CD19-depleted stem cell transplant. The CDR3 region is CASSTLDRAVQGNEQFF. The CDR3 DNA is TGCGCCAGCAGCACCCTCGACAGAGCGGTTCAAGGCAATGAGCAGTTCTTC.